One T cell receptor (beta chain) is described in this entry. Unique molecular identifiers were built into the TCRbeta library. MiXCR was run by TCRdb on the PCR reads, yielding one entry per CDR3 protein. Of about 610,000 distinct CDR3 sequences listed, roughly a tenth are singletons. This entry is derived from a study of T-cell reconstitution after alpha-beta-depleted transplantation in children. With 5 bases removed from V and 0 bases from J, the gap between germline ends came to 14 bases. The CDR3 has 16 residues. Germline-derived CDR1 and CDR2 are MNHEY and SMNVEV (reference sequence). Here the sequenced sample was PBMCs from the stem cell graft donor, taken from the stem cell graft. This clonotype originated in a human donor who donated a stem cell graft to a child with acute myeloid leukemia. The rearrangement joins TRBV27 to TRBJ1-5; D gene unclear. The CDR3: CASSLLQLPSNQPQHF. CDR3 sequence (DNA): TGTGCCAGCAGTCTTCTACAGCTACCTAGCAATCAGCCCCAGCATTTT.